The entry that follows covers one T cell receptor (beta chain) sequence. The study ran its PCR with 60 Vbeta and 13 Jbeta primers. Here immunoSEQ multiplex PCR was the method, and the copy in TCRdb shows in-frame clones only, minus some. The sample contains 130,000 to 150,000 clones, roughly 73% of which appear only once. This specimen belongs to a study of cytomegalovirus exposure and HLA in healthy donors. This TCR derives from a human donor in good health. Sequencing was carried out using PBMCs.

DNA of the CDR3: TGTGCCAGCAGTGTCCTGTTGACAGATACGCAGTATTTT. This sequence encodes CASSVLLTDTQYF. The chain links TRBV2 to TRBJ2-3; D call uncertain. The CDR3 extends over 13 amino acids. V was trimmed by 4 bases and J by 3 bases, leaving 8 bases between them. Germline CDR1 reads SNHLY; CDR2 reads FYNNEI.